A single sample is the source of the 26 T cell receptor beta chains below, sequenced in a study of T-cell memory formation after mild COVID-19. TCRdb processed the 5' RACE reads anew with MiXCR; each CDR3 protein has one entry. Among 110,000 or so distinct CDR3 sequences listed, about 20% were seen once. The sample consisted of PBMCs or a T cell subset sorted from them (not recorded which). These receptors originate from a man between 18 and 29 years old who had mild COVID-19 (a few samples of this study predate the infection). Cell type and time point are not known.

The rearrangement uses TRBV7-2 and TRBJ1-1, with D unresolved. Deletions cut 2 bases from V and 1 base from J, with 5 bases between. The CDR3 covers 13 residues. The germline V gene has CDR1 SGHTA and CDR2 FQGNSA. The CDR3 spells CASSLFWNTEAFF. CDR3 DNA sequence: TGTGCCAGCAGCTTATTTTGGAACACTGAAGCTTTCTTT.

This chain joins TRBV29-1 and TRBJ1-1, with a tentative D call TRBD1 (6 bases). Germline V lookup: CDR1 SQVTM, CDR2 ANQGSEA. The CDR3 totals 14 residues. V was cut by 8 bases and J by 1 base, with 17 bases left in between. The CDR3 DNA follows: TGCAGCATGGAGAGGGGCAGGGGGAACACTGAAGCTTTCTTT. This gives the protein CSMERGRGNTEAFF.

This rearrangement joins TRBV20-1 to TRBJ2-1, with D perhaps matching TRBD2 (6 bases). CDR1 is DFQATT, CDR2 SNEGSKA, per germline (reference sequence). Trimming stripped 5 bases from V and 6 bases from J, with 23 bases between. CDR3 length: 16 amino acids. CDR3 DNA: TGCAGTGCTGGAGCAAACCAGCCGGACTATCTCAATGAGCAGTTCTTC. Its translation is CSAGANQPDYLNEQFF.

The chain combines TRBV29-1 with TRBJ2-3; D could derive from TRBD1 or TRBD2 (5 bases each). This CDR3 region has 13 residues. Germline CDR1 reads SQVTM; CDR2 reads ANQGSEA. Trimming took off 6 bases at V and 0 bases at J, with 10 bases between the two ends. The CDR3 bases are TGCAGCGTCGGGACGGATAGCACAGATACGCAGTATTTT. Protein sequence: CSVGTDSTDTQYF.

This clonotype has only a few counts. The rearrangement uses TRBV7-2 and TRBJ2-7; tentatively, D is TRBD1 or TRBD2 (6 bases each). Germline assignment: CDR1 SGHTA and CDR2 FQGNSA. The CDR3 contains 15 residues. V was clipped by 6 bases and J by 5 bases, with 20 bases between them. The CDR3 DNA reads as TGTGCCAGCAGTAAAGGGGGACTCAACTGGGACGAGCAGTACGTC. Translating it yields CASSKGGLNWDEQYV.

V is TRBV9 and J is TRBJ1-1; tentatively, D is TRBD1 (6 bases). CDR3 length: 14 amino acids. With 4 bases removed from V and 8 bases from J, the gap between germline ends came to 18 bases. Germline CDR1 and CDR2: SGDLS and YYNGEE. The CDR3 loop reads CASSQGDRTYEAFF. In nucleotides, the CDR3 is TGTGCCAGCAGCCAGGGCGACAGGACGTACGAAGCTTTCTTT.

This chain joins TRBV4-2 and TRBJ2-3; D tentatively fits TRBD1 or TRBD2 (6 bases each). V dropped 0 bases and J dropped 3 bases, with 10 bases sitting between them. Per germline, CDR1 LGHNA and CDR2 YNFKEQ. This CDR3 comprises 15 residues. The CDR3 nucleotides read TGTGCCAGCAGCCAAGAGGGGGGCGCAACAGATACGCAGTATTTT. This encodes CASSQEGGATDTQYF.

Comments on this clonotype: The junction does not match germline at one end; this may be a read error. The rearrangement joins TRBV12-3 or TRBV12-4 to TRBJ2-3; 12 bases are a match to TRBD2. The CDR3 sequence is 15 residues long. Written as DNA, the CDR3 is TGTGCCAGCAGTCTAGCGGGGGGGCATCCAGATACGCAGTATTTT. It is translated as CASSLAGGHPDTQYF.

This clonotype was detected many times. This chain joins TRBV11-2 and TRBJ2-5; a weak D match, TRBD1 (6 bases). The CDR3 is 13 amino acids. The germline gives CDR1 SGHAT, CDR2 FQNNGV. Between the trimmed V and J ends, which lost 2 bases and 6 bases, there was a span of 10 bases. CDR3 region: CASSLTGLKTQYF. In nucleotides, the CDR3 is TGTGCCAGCAGCTTAACAGGGCTAAAGACCCAGTACTTC.

V gene TRBV4-1 combines with J gene TRBJ1-2; D call uncertain. V was clipped by 1 base and J by 5 bases, with 23 bases between them. Germline loops: CDR1 MGHRA, CDR2 YSYEKL. The CDR3 loop spans 18 amino acids. This CDR3 reads CASSQVSGGQRPGYGYTF. CDR3 in DNA: TGCGCCAGCAGCCAAGTATCGGGCGGTCAGAGACCCGGTTATGGCTACACCTTC.

This rearrangement joins TRBV14 to TRBJ2-3; D remains unclear. Germline V gene lookup returns CDR1 SGHDN and CDR2 FVKESK. Trimming shortened V by 3 bases and J by 0 bases, and 10 bases separated the two germline ends. The CDR3 covers 15 residues. The CDR3 DNA follows: TGTGCCAGCAGCCAGTACGGACGCAGCACAGATACGCAGTATTTT. Translating it yields CASSQYGRSTDTQYF.

The rearrangement joins TRBV20-1 to TRBJ1-5; D perhaps matches TRBD1 (5 bases). The ends were cut back, 6 bases at V and 2 bases at J, with 11 bases in the middle. CDR3 length: 13 residues. The germline gives CDR1 DFQATT, CDR2 SNEGSKA (reference sequence). The CDR3 is CSAGRGGNQPQHF. CDR3 nucleotide sequence: TGCAGTGCCGGCCGAGGGGGCAATCAGCCCCAGCATTTT.

This chain links TRBV7-8 with TRBJ2-1; no reliable D call. Trimming took 1 base from V and 5 from J, leaving 9 bases between them. The CDR3 totals 14 residues. Germline V CDR1 and CDR2: SGHVS, FQNEAQ. The CDR3, as DNA: TGTGCCAGCAGCTTAGGGGTAGGCAACAATGAGCAGTTCTTC. It codes for CASSLGVGNNEQFF.

V usage is TRBV27 and J usage is TRBJ2-2; 8 bases match TRBD1. The CDR3 is 13 amino acids. From germline, CDR1 is MNHEY and CDR2 SMNVEV (reference sequence). V lost 10 bases, J lost 0 bases, and 1 base stayed unmatched. CDR3 sequence: CAIRGPNTGELFF. As DNA, the CDR3 is TGTGCCATCAGGGGGCCGAACACCGGGGAGCTGTTTTTT.

V is TRBV11-2 and J is TRBJ2-2; TRBD1 aligns across 7 bases. CDR3 length: 14 amino acids. Unmatched junction bases numbered 3, after V lost 3 bases and J lost 5 bases. Germline values: CDR1 SGHAT, CDR2 FQNNGV. The CDR3 is CASSLTGSTGELFF. DNA of the CDR3: TGTGCCAGCAGCTTGACAGGGAGTACCGGGGAGCTGTTTTTT.

V usage is TRBV3-1 and J usage is TRBJ1-4, with TRBD1 matching over 7 bases. J lost 5 bases, V lost 4 bases, and 4 bases had no gene match. The CDR3 runs 14 residues. Germline lookup yields CDR1 LGHDT and CDR2 YNNKEL (reference sequence). CDR3 sequence (DNA): TGTGCCAGCAGCCCTGAAGGGGGCAATGAAAAACTGTTTTTT. It yields the protein CASSPEGGNEKLFF.

The rearrangement uses TRBV7-3 and TRBJ1-6, with D hard to call. The germline gives CDR1 SGHTA, CDR2 FQGTGA. CDR3 length: 13 residues. Trimming stripped 5 bases from V and 10 bases from J, with 12 bases between. The CDR3 nucleotides are TGTGCCAGCAGCCCCGAACTGGGATCACCCCTCCACTTT. Encoded protein: CASSPELGSPLHF.

V is TRBV9 and J is TRBJ2-7, with 8 bases lining up with TRBD1. Germline CDR1 is SGDLS and CDR2 is YYNGEE. After removal of 3 bases from V and 0 bases from J, the junction contained 8 bases not matched to a gene. The CDR3 has 16 residues. The CDR3 DNA reads as TGTGCCAGCAGCGCCTCAGGGGGCACGAGCTCCTACGAGCAGTACTTC. Protein: CASSASGGTSSYEQYF.

This clonotype has more than one count but fewer than ten. This rearrangement joins TRBV29-1 to TRBJ2-1, with 8 bases identical to TRBD2. Per germline, CDR1 SQVTM and CDR2 ANQGSEA. This CDR3 region has 14 residues. The J segment lost 6 bases and the V segment lost 1 base, leaving 5 bases of the junction unmatched. The CDR3 loop reads CSVEGFGGGNEQFF. In DNA form, the CDR3 reads TGCAGCGTTGAAGGTTTCGGGGGGGGCAATGAGCAGTTCTTC.

The J gene is TRBJ2-5, the V gene TRBV19; D tentatively reads TRBD1 or TRBD2 (5 bases each). The germline V gene encodes CDR1 LNHDA and CDR2 SQIVND (reference sequence). Trimming pared 5 bases from V and 4 bases from J, leaving 14 bases between. The CDR3 is 14 amino acids. Written as DNA, the CDR3 is TGTGCCAGTAGTTCCGGGGCCCTAGGAGAGACCCAGTACTTC. This gives the protein CASSSGALGETQYF.

This chain joins TRBV4-1 and TRBJ1-1, with D hard to call. From germline, CDR1 is MGHRA and CDR2 YSYEKL. V was pared by 3 bases and J by 3 bases, with 17 bases between. This CDR3 spans 16 amino acids. The CDR3 sequence: CASSQVWSRGDTEAFF. The CDR3 DNA reads as TGCGCCAGCAGCCAGGTGTGGAGTCGGGGTGACACTGAAGCTTTCTTT.

This clonotype has just a few counts. The chain carries TRBV18 and TRBJ2-7; possible D gene TRBD2, 6 bases. This CDR3 comprises 12 residues. V was pared by 3 bases and J by 7 bases, with 10 bases between. Germline V gene sequence: CDR1 KGHSH, CDR2 LQKENI. CDR3 region: CASSPGLREQYV. The CDR3 DNA reads TGTGCCAGCTCACCCGGACTAAGAGAGCAGTACGTC.

Regarding this clonotype: A junction boundary mismatches the germline segment, possibly from a read error. The rearrangement links TRBV2 to TRBJ1-1, with D possibly being TRBD1 (5 bases). CDR1 and CDR2 from the germline V gene are SNHLY and FYNNEI. CDR3 length equals 15 residues. This CDR3 reads CASSDLGVRGPEAFF. CDR3 bases: TGTGCGAGCAGTGATTTAGGGGTAAGGGGCCCCGAAGCTTTCTTT.

This chain connects TRBV15 to TRBJ1-2, with 7 bases fitting TRBD1. CDR3 size: 14 residues. V lost 7 bases, J lost 4 bases, and 9 bases stayed unmatched. From germline, CDR1 is LNHNV and CDR2 YYDKDF (reference sequence). CDR3 in amino acids: CATTDKGAGYGYTF. CDR3 bases: TGTGCCACCACCGACAAGGGGGCGGGCTATGGCTACACCTTC.

The J gene is TRBJ2-3, the V gene TRBV23-1; TRBD1 aligns across 8 bases. TRBV23-1 is noted as an ORF with a role that remains uncertain. This CDR3 has 16 amino acids. Losses at the gene ends were 6 bases for V and 3 bases for J; bases not matched to a gene: 11. The CDR3 loop is CASSGWTGKGTDTQYF. In nucleotides, the CDR3 is TGCGCCAGCAGCGGATGGACAGGGAAGGGTACAGATACGCAGTATTTT.

This clonotype came up a few times. V gene TRBV6-2 or TRBV6-3 combines with J gene TRBJ1-5; no clear D. The V end lost 2 bases, the J end lost 4 bases, and 12 bases lay between the germline ends. The CDR3 runs 15 residues. Germline V gene sequence: CDR1 MNHEY, CDR2 SVGEGT. The CDR3 nucleotides are TGTGCCAGCAGTTACCAAGGGAGGAGGAATCAGCCCCAGCATTTT. Residues: CASSYQGRRNQPQHF.